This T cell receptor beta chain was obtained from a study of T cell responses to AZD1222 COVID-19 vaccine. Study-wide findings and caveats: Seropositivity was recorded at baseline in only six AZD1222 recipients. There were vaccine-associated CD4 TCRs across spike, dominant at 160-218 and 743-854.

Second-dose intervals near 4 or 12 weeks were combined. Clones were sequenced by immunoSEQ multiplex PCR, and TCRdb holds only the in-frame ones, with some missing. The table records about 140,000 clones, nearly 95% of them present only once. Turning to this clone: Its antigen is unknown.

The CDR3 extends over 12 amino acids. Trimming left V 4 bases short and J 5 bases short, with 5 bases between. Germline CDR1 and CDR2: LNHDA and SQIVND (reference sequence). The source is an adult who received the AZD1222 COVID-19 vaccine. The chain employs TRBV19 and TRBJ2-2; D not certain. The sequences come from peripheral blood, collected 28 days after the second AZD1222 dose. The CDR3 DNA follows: TGTGCCAGTAGTAGAGAAACCGGGGAGCTGTTTTTT. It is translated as CASSRETGELFF.